The sample holds a few counts of the clone carrying this T cell receptor beta chain. Its antigen is not known. The entry originates in a study of T cells after posttransplantation cyclophosphamide. Overall study results and limits: Later post-transplant blood repertoires were often dominated by donor CD8+ memory clones.

Sequenced by immunoSEQ multiplex PCR; TCRdb stores in-frame clones only, minus some. Among 11,000 or so clones listed, around 2.1% were seen once. The V gene end was trimmed by 3 bases and the J gene end by 4 bases; junction bases not matched to a gene: 5. The germline CDR1 and CDR2 sequences are SGHRS and YFSETQ. CDR3 length: 15 amino acids. A marrow graft followed busulfan-fludarabine conditioning, with cyclophosphamide on days +3 and +4. The TCR sequence derives from a male patient younger than 45 who received an allogeneic stem cell transplant from a related donor, was CMV-positive, and had no GVHD. Some of the T cells may derive from the graft donor. Sequencing used PBMCs, obtained after allogeneic stem cell transplant with posttransplant cyclophosphamide. This chain uses TRBV5-1 with TRBJ2-2, with 8 bases matching TRBD2. CDR3 region: CASSWTGGPTGELFF. The CDR3 nucleotides are TGCGCCAGCAGCTGGACGGGGGGGCCCACCGGGGAGCTGTTTTTT.